Sequencing of this TCR beta chain was carried out in a study of CD8+ T cells in alopecia areata. At the level of the study: Among treated patients, oral tofacitinib was administered at 5 to 10 mg twice daily. Dosing with tofacitinib proceeded for 6 to 18 months, followed by 6 months off drug.

Treatment meaning: oral pan-JAK inhibitor, 5-10 mg twice daily. Extracted RNA was reverse transcribed, and the resulting cDNA served as sequencing template. Sequencing used immunoSEQ multiplex PCR; TCRdb keeps in-frame clones, though not all of them. This sample has 180,000 or so clones, with roughly half found just once. Trimming stripped 4 bases from V and 5 bases from J, with 9 bases between. Germline values: CDR1 SQVTM, CDR2 ANQGSEA. This CDR3 comprises 12 residues. Findings and caveats of the study: Between patients, shared TCR sequences were less clear than in mice. This was possibly due in part to HLA diversity in the patient population.

This clone was seen a few times. Its antigen remains unknown. Specimen: CD8+ T cells sorted from blood, collected at roughly week 52, from a patient treated with tofacitinib. This clonotype was obtained from a human donor with alopecia areata. The rearrangement links TRBV29-1 to TRBJ2-4, with TRBD1 as a possible D gene (6 bases). The CDR3 sequence is CSVGQAENIQYF. The CDR3 nucleotides read TGCAGCGTTGGACAGGCCGAAAACATTCAGTACTTC.